These T cell receptor beta chains were read from a single sample in a study of OX40 agonist ivuxolimab in advanced cancers. Measured with immunoSEQ multiplex PCR; TCRdb has only the in-frame clones, and not every one. The top ten hold over 2% of the sample, which has about 73,000 clones, around 80% seen once. The starting material was CD4+ or CD8+ T cells sorted from blood, obtained in a trial of the OX40 agonist ivuxolimab. The receptor source for this set is an adult with an advanced solid tumor such as melanoma, head and neck, liver or kidney cancer. Each CDR3 is given with its conserved first and last residue. Each record gives: V gene, D gene, clone size, J gene, CDR3 protein. D genes are given only for firm matches. Clone size is given for some rows only: seen once, a few or many times, or a class if the clone is expanded.

TRBV6-6,TRBD1,.,TRBJ2-1,CASSQDRVVEQFF
TRBV2,.,many,TRBJ1-5,CASSEPDVGNQPQHF
TRBV5-6,.,.,TRBJ1-5,CASSLGAGLNQPQHF
TRBV29-1,.,.,TRBJ2-7,CSVRDPNSYEQYF
TRBV6-5,TRBD1,.,TRBJ1-2,CASSYVRTGGSYGYTF
TRBV4-3,TRBD2,once,TRBJ2-1,CASSQDLPTSGPSYNEQFF
TRBV9,.,.,TRBJ2-7,CASSVTWENEQYF
TRBV18,.,.,TRBJ1-4,CASSPRLTVEKLFF
TRBV5-4,TRBD1,.,TRBJ2-3,CASSSYTTGIHTDTQYF
TRBV19,.,.,TRBJ1-1,CASTPLQGLNTEAFF
TRBV7-2,.,few,TRBJ1-2,CASSRTVSSNYGYTF
TRBV6-6,.,.,TRBJ2-3,CASSYLGLRTDTQYF
TRBV7-3,TRBD1,.,TRBJ1-1,CASSPIQGTTEAFF
TRBV7-9,.,.,TRBJ2-3,CASSTNADTQYF
TRBV6-5,.,.,TRBJ1-3,CASSSLGGNTIYF
TRBV6-1,.,.,TRBJ2-1,CASSELSLTRAIGDYANEQFF
TRBV7-2,.,once,TRBJ1-4,CASSVNYEKLFF
TRBV27,.,.,TRBJ2-7,CASSLSLGFEQYF
TRBV30,TRBD2,.,TRBJ2-2,CAWSGLAGFPGELFF
TRBV7-2,.,.,TRBJ2-5,CASSLGLAASQETQYF
TRBV28,TRBD1,.,TRBJ2-3,CASSARTGGRADTQYF
TRBV4-3,.,.,TRBJ2-3,CASSQGLAPPQYF
TRBV19,.,.,TRBJ1-3,CASSIYLGSGNTIYF
TRBV7-2,TRBD1,.,TRBJ1-4,CASSLLAGQGFEKLFF
TRBV6-5,.,.,TRBJ1-2,CASSPRSRDYGYTF
TRBV18,.,.,TRBJ1-1,CASSKGQSNTEAFF
TRBV9,.,.,TRBJ2-4,CASSVGQGLPKNIQYF
TRBV5-4,TRBD1,.,TRBJ2-1,CASSLVRGSGQQFF
TRBV9,TRBD2,.,TRBJ2-1,CASSTTSRSYNEQFF
TRBV28,.,.,TRBJ2-4,CASRGTAKNIQYF
TRBV7-3,.,.,TRBJ2-3,CASSLRGADTQYF
TRBV11-2,.,.,TRBJ1-1,CASSLVRASNTEAFF
TRBV7-2,.,.,TRBJ1-1,CASSPPVGNTEAFF
TRBV6-1,.,.,TRBJ2-1,CASSEAGSSYNEQFF
TRBV5-6,.,.,TRBJ2-3,CASSLTTGTQYF
TRBV11-3,.,.,TRBJ1-1,CASGRWDTEAFF
TRBV4-3,TRBD2,.,TRBJ2-1,CASSYPSGRAKNEQFF
TRBV6-5,.,.,TRBJ2-3,CASSKPGTDTQYF
TRBV7-8,.,.,TRBJ1-1,CASSLRGTEAFF
TRBV11-3,.,.,TRBJ2-1,CASSLTAGSSYNEQFF
TRBV4-1,.,.,TRBJ2-7,CASSQNRYEQYF
TRBV4-1,.,.,TRBJ2-6,CASSRARAASSGANVLTF
TRBV29-1,.,.,TRBJ2-2,CSAETGELFF
TRBV7-9,.,.,TRBJ2-1,CASSLIRAYEEQFF
TRBV6-6,TRBD1,.,TRBJ1-1,CASSSDRRRTEAFF
TRBV2,.,.,TRBJ1-1,CASSEVITNTEAFF
TRBV21-1,.,.,TRBJ2-7,CASSEPKPGRSYEQYF
TRBV7-9,TRBD2,.,TRBJ2-1,CASSLGKGLAGGSYNEQFF
TRBV6-6,.,.,TRBJ1-2,CASSQTPGYTF
TRBV5-6,.,.,TRBJ2-7,CASRWRVPPYEQYF
TRBV21-1,.,few,TRBJ1-1,CASSNLLVTPLNTEAFF
TRBV6-5,.,.,TRBJ2-3,CASSSPGGTTDTQYF
TRBV6-1,.,.,TRBJ1-2,CASNTHYGYTF
TRBV28,.,.,TRBJ2-7,CASSPRRIGAYEQYF
TRBV5-6,.,.,TRBJ2-5,CASSLEWGTGETQYF
TRBV4-2,.,.,TRBJ2-2,CASSHRMGDTGELFF
TRBV4-3,.,.,TRBJ1-3,CASSQDQWTGNTIYF
TRBV21-1,.,.,TRBJ2-6,CANTFSGANVLTF